The entry below describes one TCR beta chain. This record comes from a study of blood T cell repertoires in COVID-19. Before being deemed recovered, Cohort 3 donors had two negative PCRs, clearance, or symptom resolution. The table came from immunoSEQ multiplex PCR; TCRdb's copy has only in-frame clones and leaves some out. The data hold 250,000 to 300,000 clones, with 86% observed a single time. The CDR3 sequence is 14 residues long. Unmatched junction bases numbered 4, after V lost 3 bases and J lost 8 bases. Germline V gives CDR1 KGHDR, CDR2 SFDVKD. This chain links TRBV24-1 with TRBJ2-1; TRBD1 aligns across 9 bases. Sequenced sample: PBMCs or T cells enriched from blood (not recorded which). The receptor comes from a man younger than 30 who had recovered from COVID-19. CDR3 DNA: TGTGCCACCAGTGATCACAGGGGGCCGCATGAGCAGTTCTTC. Amino acid sequence: CATSDHRGPHEQFF.